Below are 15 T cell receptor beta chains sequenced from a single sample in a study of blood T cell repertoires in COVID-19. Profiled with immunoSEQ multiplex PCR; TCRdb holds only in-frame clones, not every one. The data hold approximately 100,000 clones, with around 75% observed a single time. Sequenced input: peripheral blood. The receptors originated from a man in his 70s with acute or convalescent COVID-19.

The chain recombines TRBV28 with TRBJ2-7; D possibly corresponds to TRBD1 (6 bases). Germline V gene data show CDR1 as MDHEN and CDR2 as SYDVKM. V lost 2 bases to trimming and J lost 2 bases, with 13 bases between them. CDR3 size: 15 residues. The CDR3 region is CASSLPGVVPYEQYF. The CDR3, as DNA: TGTGCCAGCAGTTTACCAGGGGTCGTTCCCTACGAGCAGTACTTC.

For the CDR3, the DNA is TGTGCCAGTAGGTGGGGAGACTATGGCTACACCTTC. Translated, it gives CASRWGDYGYTF. V usage is TRBV19 and J usage is TRBJ1-2; D remains ambiguous. Germline loops: CDR1 LNHDA, CDR2 SQIVND (reference sequence). The CDR3 is 12 amino acids. Trimming took off 6 bases at V and 3 bases at J, with 8 bases between the two ends.

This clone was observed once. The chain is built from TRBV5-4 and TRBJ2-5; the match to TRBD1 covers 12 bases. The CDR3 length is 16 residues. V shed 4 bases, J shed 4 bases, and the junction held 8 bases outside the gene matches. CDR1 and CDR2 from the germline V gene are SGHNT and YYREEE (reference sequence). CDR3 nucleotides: TGTGCCAGCAGCCCCGGGACAGGGGGCGAGGGAGAGACCCAGTACTTC. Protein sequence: CASSPGTGGEGETQYF.

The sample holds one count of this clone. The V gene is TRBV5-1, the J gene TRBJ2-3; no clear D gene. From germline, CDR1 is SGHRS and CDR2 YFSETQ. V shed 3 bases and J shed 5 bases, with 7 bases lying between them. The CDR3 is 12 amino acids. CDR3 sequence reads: CASSSVLDTQYF. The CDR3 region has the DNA TGCGCCAGCAGCTCCGTTTTAGATACGCAGTATTTT.

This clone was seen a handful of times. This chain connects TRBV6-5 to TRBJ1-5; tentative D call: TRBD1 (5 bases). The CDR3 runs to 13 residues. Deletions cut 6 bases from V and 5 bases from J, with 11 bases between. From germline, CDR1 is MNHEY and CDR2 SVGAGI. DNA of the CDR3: TGTGCCAGCAGAGCAGGGCAGCATCAGCCCCAGCATTTT. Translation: CASRAGQHQPQHF.

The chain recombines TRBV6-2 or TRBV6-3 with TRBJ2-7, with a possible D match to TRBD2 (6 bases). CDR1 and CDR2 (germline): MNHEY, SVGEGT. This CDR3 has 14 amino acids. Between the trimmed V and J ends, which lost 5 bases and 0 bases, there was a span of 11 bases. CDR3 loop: CASSVLAVSYEQYF. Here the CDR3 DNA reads TGTGCCAGCAGTGTGTTAGCGGTCTCCTACGAGCAGTACTTC.

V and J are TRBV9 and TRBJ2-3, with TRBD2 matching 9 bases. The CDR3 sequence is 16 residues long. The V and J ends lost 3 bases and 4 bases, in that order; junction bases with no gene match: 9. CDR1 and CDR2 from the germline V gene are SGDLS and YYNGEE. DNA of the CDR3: TGTGCCAGCAGCGCCGTAGCGGGAGCTGTCTCAGATACGCAGTATTTT. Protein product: CASSAVAGAVSDTQYF.

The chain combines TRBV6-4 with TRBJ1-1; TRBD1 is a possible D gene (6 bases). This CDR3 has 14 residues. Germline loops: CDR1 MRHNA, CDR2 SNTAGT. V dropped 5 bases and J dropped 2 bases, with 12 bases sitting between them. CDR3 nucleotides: TGTGCCAGCAGTCAACAGGGCTTTAACACTGAAGCTTTCTTT. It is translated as CASSQQGFNTEAFF.

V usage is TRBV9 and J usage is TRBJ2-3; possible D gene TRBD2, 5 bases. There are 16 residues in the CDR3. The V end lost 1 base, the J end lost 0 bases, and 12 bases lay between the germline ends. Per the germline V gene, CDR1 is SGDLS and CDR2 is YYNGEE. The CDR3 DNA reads TGTGCCAGCAGCGTAATGGGTCGGGGAAGCACAGATACGCAGTATTTT. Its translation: CASSVMGRGSTDTQYF.

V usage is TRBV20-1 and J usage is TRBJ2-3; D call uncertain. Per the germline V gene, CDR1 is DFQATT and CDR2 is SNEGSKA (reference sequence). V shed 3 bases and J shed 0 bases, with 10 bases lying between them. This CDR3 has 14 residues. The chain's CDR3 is CSASDVGSTDTQYF. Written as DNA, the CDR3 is TGCAGTGCTAGTGATGTCGGGAGCACAGATACGCAGTATTTT.

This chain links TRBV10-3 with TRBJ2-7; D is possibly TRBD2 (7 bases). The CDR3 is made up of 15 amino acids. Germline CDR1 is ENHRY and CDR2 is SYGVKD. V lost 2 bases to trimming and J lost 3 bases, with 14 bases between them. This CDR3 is CAISEREEGGYEQYF. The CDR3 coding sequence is TGTGCCATCAGTGAGCGGGAGGAAGGGGGCTACGAGCAGTACTTC.

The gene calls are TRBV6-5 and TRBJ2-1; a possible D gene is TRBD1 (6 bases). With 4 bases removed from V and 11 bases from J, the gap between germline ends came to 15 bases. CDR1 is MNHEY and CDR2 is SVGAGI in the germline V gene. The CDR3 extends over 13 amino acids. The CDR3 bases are TGTGCCAGCAGTTTCGATACCGGGACAAAGCAGTTCTTC. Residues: CASSFDTGTKQFF.

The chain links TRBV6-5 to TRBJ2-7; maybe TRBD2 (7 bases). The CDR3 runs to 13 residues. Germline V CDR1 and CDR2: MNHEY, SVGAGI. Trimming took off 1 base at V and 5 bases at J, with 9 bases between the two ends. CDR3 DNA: TGTGCCAGCAGTTACTACGGGGGGCACGAGCAGTACTTC. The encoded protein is CASSYYGGHEQYF.

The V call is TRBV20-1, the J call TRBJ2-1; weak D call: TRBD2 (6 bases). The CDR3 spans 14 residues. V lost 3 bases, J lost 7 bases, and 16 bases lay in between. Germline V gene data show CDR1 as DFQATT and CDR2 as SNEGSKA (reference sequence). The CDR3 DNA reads TGCAGTGCTAGTCGAGCGGGTGTTTCGAATGAGCAGTTCTTC. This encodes CSASRAGVSNEQFF.

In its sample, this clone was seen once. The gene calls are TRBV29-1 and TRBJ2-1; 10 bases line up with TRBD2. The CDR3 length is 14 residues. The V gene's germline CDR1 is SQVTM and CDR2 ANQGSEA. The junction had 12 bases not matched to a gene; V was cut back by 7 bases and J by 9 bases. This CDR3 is CSAGDLAGVAEQFF. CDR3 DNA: TGCAGCGCCGGTGATCTAGCGGGAGTGGCTGAGCAGTTCTTC.